The 16 T cell receptor beta chains listed next were all sequenced from one sample in a study of blood T cell repertoires in COVID-19. Repertoires were generated with immunoSEQ multiplex PCR, while TCRdb's copy carries only in-frame clones and drops some. The sample includes more than 85,000 clones, about 91% seen only once; the top ten take 4.2%. Material for sequencing was peripheral blood. Source of these receptors: a man aged 18 to 29 with acute or convalescent COVID-19.

The rearrangement links TRBV5-5 to TRBJ1-4; 7 nucleotides line up with TRBD1. J gave up 8 bases and V 0 bases, and 4 bases lay outside the gene matches. The germline CDR1 and CDR2 sequences are SGHKS and YYEKEE (reference sequence). The length of the CDR3 is 14 residues. CDR3 protein: CASSLGQGGEKLFF. CDR3 DNA: TGTGCCAGCAGCTTGGGACAGGGTGGCGAAAAACTGTTTTTT.

The rearrangement links TRBV7-2 to TRBJ2-2; no clear D gene. Deletions cut 5 bases from V and 7 bases from J, with 11 bases between. Germline assignment: CDR1 SGHTA and CDR2 FQGNSA. The CDR3 is 13 amino acids. The CDR3, as DNA: TGTGCCAGCAGCCCACTTTTTGACGGGGAGCTGTTTTTT. Encoded protein: CASSPLFDGELFF.

The chain recombines TRBV5-4 with TRBJ1-1; unclear D gene. Germline V CDR1 and CDR2: SGHNT, YYREEE (reference sequence). V was pared by 0 bases and J by 0 bases, with 18 bases between. CDR3 length: 18 amino acids. In DNA, the CDR3 is TGTGCCAGCAGCTTGGTGAACGGGATGCTTAAAATGAACACTGAAGCTTTCTTT. Its translation is CASSLVNGMLKMNTEAFF.

This chain uses TRBV2 with TRBJ1-5, with D uncertain. The length of the CDR3 is 12 residues. Between the trimmed V and J ends, which lost 4 bases and 3 bases, there was a span of 4 bases. CDR1 and CDR2 from the germline V gene are SNHLY and FYNNEI. In DNA form, the CDR3 reads TGTGCCAGCAGTGTAAACAATCAGCCCCAGCATTTT. Its translation: CASSVNNQPQHF. Looking up the rest from reference TRBV2 and TRBJ1-5 gives the full variable domain: EPEVTQTPSHQVTQMGQEVILRCVPISNHLYFYWYRQILGQKVEFLVSFYNNEISEKSEIFDDQFSVERPDGSNFTLKIRSTKLEDSAMYFCASSVNNQPQHFGDGTRLSIL.

This chain connects TRBV9 to TRBJ1-1; D is ambiguous. Germline CDR1 and CDR2: SGDLS and YYNGEE. The germline V and J ends were trimmed by 4 bases and 1 base, with 11 bases remaining between them. This CDR3 contains 14 residues. The CDR3 DNA follows: TGTGCCAGCAGCCCTAGTTCCCAGAACACTGAAGCTTTCTTT. This codes for CASSPSSQNTEAFF.

This clone was detected only once. This chain connects TRBV9 to TRBJ1-1; possible D gene TRBD1, 5 bases. CDR1 SGDLS and CDR2 YYNGEE come from the germline V gene. The CDR3 spans 14 residues. Trimming took 3 bases from V and 4 from J, leaving 13 bases between them. DNA of the CDR3: TGTGCCAGCAGCGATCTCCGGGGGGGCACTGAAGCTTTCTTT. Translating gives CASSDLRGGTEAFF.

The chain joins TRBV27 to TRBJ1-5, with D perhaps matching TRBD1 (6 bases). CDR1 MNHEY and CDR2 SMNVEV come from the germline V gene (reference sequence). V was pared by 6 bases and J by 4 bases, with 13 bases between. The CDR3 covers 14 residues. CDR3 amino acids: CASSPDRINQPQHF. The CDR3 region has the DNA TGTGCCAGCAGCCCGGACAGAATTAATCAGCCCCAGCATTTT.

This chain uses TRBV7-7 with TRBJ1-1, with TRBD1 matching over 9 bases. CDR3 length: 13 amino acids. V lost 5 bases to trimming and J lost 6 bases; unmatched junction nucleotides: 4. CDR1 and CDR2 from the germline V gene are SSHAT and FNYEAQ (reference sequence). The CDR3 sequence is CASSAGTGSEAFF. CDR3 coding DNA: TGTGCCAGCAGCGCGGGGACAGGGTCTGAAGCTTTCTTT.

This chain uses TRBV5-1 with TRBJ2-6; D unresolved. The germline gives CDR1 SGHRS, CDR2 YFSETQ. V dropped 4 bases and J dropped 0 bases, with 5 bases sitting between them. The CDR3 consists of 14 residues. This chain's CDR3 is CASSPSSGANVLTF. DNA of the CDR3: TGCGCCAGCAGCCCCAGCTCTGGGGCCAACGTCCTGACTTTC.

V gene TRBV7-9 combines with J gene TRBJ1-2, with 8 nucleotides matching TRBD1. Germline CDR1 and CDR2: SEHNR and FQNEAQ (reference sequence). The CDR3 runs 14 residues. Germline trimming cut 1 base from V and 8 bases from J; bases unmatched to any gene: 6. CDR3 in amino acids: CASSLGGQGAGYTF. CDR3 bases: TGTGCCAGCAGCTTAGGCGGGCAGGGGGCCGGCTACACCTTC.

V usage is TRBV21-1 and J usage is TRBJ2-2; TRBD2 was called by the table and not checked on the DNA. TRBV21-1 is classified as a pseudogene. The CDR3 runs to 14 residues. CDR3 nucleotides: TGTGCCAGCAGCGGACGACAACTAGGCGGGGAGCTGTTTTTT. Protein product: CASSGRQLGGELFF.

The chain joins TRBV19 to TRBJ1-6; D remains unclear. Deletions cut 0 bases from V and 7 bases from J, with 10 bases between. The germline V gene has CDR1 LNHDA and CDR2 SQIVND (reference sequence). The CDR3 length is 15 residues. The CDR3 protein is CASSIDAGANSPLHF. In DNA form, the CDR3 reads TGTGCCAGTAGTATAGATGCGGGAGCGAATTCACCCCTCCACTTT.

The V gene is TRBV2, the J gene TRBJ1-6; tentative D call: TRBD1 (5 bases). Germline CDR1 SNHLY, CDR2 FYNNEI. The length of the CDR3 is 15 residues. V lost 2 bases to trimming and J lost 6 bases, with 11 bases between them. The CDR3 loop is CASSEFRVGNSPLHF. DNA of the CDR3: TGTGCCAGCAGTGAATTCAGGGTGGGTAATTCACCCCTCCACTTT.

The chain uses TRBV24-1 and TRBJ2-3, with 10 bases fitting TRBD2. The CDR3 is 19 residues long. V trimming: 0 bases; J trimming: 3 bases; junction bases outside the gene matches: 11. From germline, CDR1 is KGHDR and CDR2 SFDVKD. Here the CDR3 reads CATSDLRLAGDLETDTQYF. The CDR3 DNA follows: TGTGCCACCAGTGATTTGCGTCTAGCGGGAGACCTTGAGACAGATACGCAGTATTTT.

The rearrangement joins TRBV7-9 to TRBJ1-4; no firm D call. Germline CDR1 is SEHNR and CDR2 is FQNEAQ (reference sequence). Trimming removed 5 bases from V and 0 bases from J, with 10 bases in between. The CDR3 has 15 amino acids. CDR3 amino acids: CASSPVGATNEKLFF. In DNA form, the CDR3 reads TGTGCCAGCAGCCCCGTCGGAGCAACTAATGAAAAACTGTTTTTT.

The rearrangement uses TRBV7-9 and TRBJ2-1, with D possibly being TRBD1 (6 bases). The CDR3 extends over 16 amino acids. V was clipped by 2 bases and J by 9 bases, with 20 bases between them. Germline CDR1 reads SEHNR; CDR2 reads FQNEAQ (reference sequence). The CDR3 here is CASSLLYRERSGEQFF. The CDR3 DNA reads TGTGCCAGCAGCTTACTTTACAGGGAGCGGTCGGGTGAGCAGTTCTTC.